This record concerns one T cell receptor (beta chain) sequence. Its antigen is unknown. Per-base quality was not reported, and no clone a single base away is much larger than it. This specimen belongs to a study of beta chain features in type 1 diabetes (dated by TCRdb to 2016 to 2019). Turning to the overall study: Patients and healthy donors did not differ in mean age, gender distribution, total cell number or subset yield. A total of some 110 million sorted cells were examined across all samples, and a strong correlation was observed between cell number per subset and RNA yield. The study compared TCRB repertoires of sorted circulating CD4+ T cell subsets between recently diagnosed type 1 diabetes patients and matched healthy donors. Regulatory and stem cell-like memory subsets were isolated from only 8 patients and 8 healthy donors, whereas naive and central memory subsets came from all 28 donors. Broad study findings and their caveats: A moderate but significant shortening of TCRB CDR3 length was observed in type 1 diabetes patients in all four CD4+ subsets. Patients with type 1 diabetes made fewer insertions and deleted more nucleotides at VDJ recombination sites, implying thymic rearrangement abnormalities. Because cDNA was sequenced instead of genomic DNA, activated cells with high expression could be over-represented, although the groups did not differ in activation or CD3 levels. Because small numbers of individuals were included in the HLA sub-analyses, any influence of HLA type on TCRB rearrangement was left unresolved. Shorter templates might have been favored by PCR, but patient and control samples were amplified and corrected together, so both groups would have been affected equally by any skew. The naive, central memory and regulatory TCRB repertoires appeared to resemble one another more closely among patients than among healthy donors.

The High Capacity cDNA Reverse Transcription Kit was used to reverse transcribe all of the isolated RNA, meaning that expressed TCRB transcripts were what got sequenced. Naive, central memory and regulatory T cell samples underwent deep immunoSEQ sequencing, averaging roughly 3.4 million total reads per sample. Sorted cells were lysed in RLT buffer and RNA was extracted with DNase-treated RNeasy Micro or Mini kits, depending on cell number. To prevent cross-contamination, each cell subset was processed individually, whereas patient and healthy donor samples were processed jointly. TCRB sequences were amplified from cDNA with the immunoSEQ multiplex PCR, producing 87-bp fragments spanning the CDR3 region. The amplicons were sequenced using the Illumina HiSeq platform. The published analysis was carried out like this. Synthetic template baselines were used to correct PCR bias computationally, reads within Hamming distance 2 were collapsed together, and singletons that could not be merged were discarded. By aligning reads against IMGT, V, D and J genes, CDR3 length, and insertions or deletions at six rearrangement sites were assigned. Within each subset, clonotype counts were normalized to sorted cell number, after which true diversity and Gini coefficients were computed with the tcR R package. Repertoire sharing was quantified using the overlap coefficient calculated on TCRB nucleotide sequences. Out-of-frame TCRB sequences from naive cells were analyzed to stand in for the pre-selection repertoire. TCRdb re-hosts the immuneACCESS table, in-frame sequences only. Its copies lack some clones; in the studies checked, an unresolved V gene accounts for under half of them, and the cause for the rest is not known. V, J and clone size reflect that table, while D and trimming were determined from the DNA. The sample table contains about 650,000 clones; only one count was recorded for around 11% of them. Of the sample, around 0.12% is held by the ten largest clones.

From each donor, a single peripheral blood sample of approximately 0.11 L on average was drawn into heparinised tubes. Using a panel that included CD45RO, CCR7, CD25, CD127, CD95 and CD27, naive, central memory, regulatory and stem cell-like memory CD4+ T cells were sorted on a BD FACSAria II. A purity above 98% was achieved for all sorted populations. PBMCs were separated immediately by Lymphoprep density gradient centrifugation and were stained directly, without being cultured. So that batch effects would be minimized, each experiment stained and sorted samples in pairs, pairing one healthy donor with one patient. Cut back by 4 bases and 1 base, the V and J ends lie 19 bases apart. The cysteine opens and the phenylalanine closes a CDR3 of 18 amino acids. The kept DNA is CDR3 alone, 54 bases in frame from the first base. Per the germline V gene, SGHVS is the CDR1 and FQNEAQ is the CDR2.

This TCR was recovered from a man aged 25-45 years with type 1 diabetes. The sequenced material came from naive CD4+ T cells from blood. The cell subset or site label here, explained by the study, means: true naive CD4+ T cells. The chain uses TRBV7-8 and TRBJ2-2; the D gene is perhaps TRBD1, from 5 matching bases. The nucleotides read TGTGCCAGCAGCTCCCCAGATGGGGCCAATATGAACACCGGGGAGCTGTTTTTT. Its amino acids are CASSSPDGANMNTGELFF.